The rows below give T cell receptor beta chains drawn from one sample of a study of blood T cell repertoires in COVID-19. Data came from immunoSEQ multiplex PCR; TCRdb stores just in-frame clones and leaves some out. Among about 180,000 clones listed, roughly nine tenths were seen once. The sample was peripheral blood. Source of these receptors: an older man with active or convalescent COVID-19. The CDR3 runs from the conserved cysteine through the conserved F or W. A D gene is named only where the DNA matches it firmly. Size is stated for part of the rows, as once, few or many counts, or as a class when the clone is expanded.

j_gene	abundance	v_gene	d_gene	len	CDR3aa	CDR3nt
TRBJ1-4	-	TRBV14	-	14	CASSLDIAREKLFF	TGTGCCAGCAGCCTTGACATCGCAAGGGAAAAACTGTTTTTT
TRBJ2-2	-	TRBV11-3	-	13	CASSLFRAGELFF	TGTGCCAGCAGCTTATTCCGGGCCGGGGAGCTGTTTTTT
TRBJ1-3	-	TRBV29-1	-	16	CSVENDGLISGNTIYF	TGCAGCGTTGAAAATGACGGACTTATCTCTGGAAACACCATATATTTT
TRBJ1-5	-	TRBV18	-	14	CASSPGQLNQPQHF	TGTGCCAGCTCACCCGGACAGCTCAATCAGCCCCAGCATTTT
TRBJ1-2	-	TRBV4-2	TRBD1	15	CASSQGAGGSYGYTF	TGTGCCAGCAGCCAAGGGGCAGGGGGAAGCTATGGCTACACCTTC
TRBJ2-7	-	TRBV19	-	15	CASSSIGGADYEQYF	TGTGCCAGTAGCTCAATCGGGGGTGCCGACTACGAGCAGTACTTC
TRBJ2-3	-	TRBV29-1	-	14	CSVETWGGTDTQYF	TGCAGCGTTGAAACGTGGGGGGGCACAGATACGCAGTATTTT
TRBJ1-2	-	TRBV6-5	-	15	CASSHGGGLDYGYTF	TGTGCCAGCAGCCACGGAGGAGGGCTTGACTATGGCTACACCTTC
TRBJ1-3	-	TRBV9	-	15	CASSEDSHSGNTIYF	TGTGCCAGCAGCGAGGACAGCCACTCTGGAAACACCATATATTTT
TRBJ1-5	-	TRBV20-1	TRBD1	13	CSASAQGSQPQHF	TGCAGTGCTAGTGCACAGGGGAGTCAGCCCCAGCATTTT
TRBJ2-7	-	TRBV28	TRBD2	15	CASSLLAGGGYEQYF	TGTGCCAGCAGTTTGTTAGCGGGAGGGGGGTACGAGCAGTACTTC
TRBJ2-7	-	TRBV6-2/TRBV6-3	-	13	CASSTTRGYEQYF	TGTGCCAGCAGTACCACCCGCGGCTACGAGCAGTACTTC
TRBJ1-1	-	TRBV28	TRBD1	15	CASSLTSGGRTEAFF	TGTGCCAGCAGTTTAACTTCAGGGGGCCGCACTGAAGCTTTCTTT
TRBJ1-1	-	TRBV29-1	-	12	CSVGGVGPEAFF	TGCAGCGTGGGGGGGGTGGGCCCCGAAGCTTTCTTT
TRBJ1-1	-	TRBV5-4	TRBD1	15	CASSLVTGLATEAFF	TGTGCCAGCAGCTTGGTGACAGGGTTGGCCACTGAAGCTTTCTTT
TRBJ2-5	-	TRBV14	-	15	CASSLRLGGWETQYF	TGTGCCAGCAGCCTGCGACTGGGAGGTTGGGAGACCCAGTACTTC
TRBJ2-7	once	TRBV28	-	13	CASSLHGADEQYF	TGTGCCAGCAGCCTCCATGGGGCGGACGAGCAGTACTTC
TRBJ2-5	-	TRBV4-3	TRBD2	17	CASSRTSGSMGRETQYF	TGCGCCAGCAGCCGGACTAGCGGGAGTATGGGTCGAGAGACCCAGTACTTC
TRBJ2-7	-	TRBV6-5	-	14	CASSQRVLGYEQYF	TGTGCCAGCAGCCAACGGGTACTTGGCTACGAGCAGTACTTC
TRBJ2-6	-	TRBV19	TRBD1	15	CASSHRGSGANVLTF	TGTGCCAGTAGCCACAGGGGATCTGGGGCCAACGTCCTGACTTTC
TRBJ1-5	-	TRBV27	-	14	CASSFYVGDQPQHF	TGTGCCAGCAGTTTTTACGTCGGGGATCAGCCCCAGCATTTT
TRBJ1-2	many	TRBV27	-	15	CASSPGFNPNYGYTF	TGTGCCAGCAGTCCGGGGTTCAATCCTAACTATGGCTACACCTTC
TRBJ2-7	-	TRBV5-1	TRBD2	16	CASSLAGREPSYEQYF	TGCGCCAGCAGCTTGGCCGGGAGGGAGCCCTCCTACGAGCAGTACTTC
TRBJ1-5	-	TRBV6-2/TRBV6-3	-	15	CASSPGTYSNQPQHF	TGTGCCAGCAGCCCCGGGACATATAGCAATCAGCCCCAGCATTTT
TRBJ1-5	many	TRBV4-2	-	15	CASSQDGGGTRAQHF	TGTGCCAGCAGCCAAGATGGGGGGGGGACTCGGGCCCAGCATTTT
TRBJ1-1	-	TRBV27	TRBD1	14	CASSSGQGGTEAFF	TGTGCCAGCAGTAGCGGACAGGGTGGCACTGAAGCTTTCTTT
TRBJ1-6	-	TRBV7-2	TRBD1	15	CASSLTGTGKSPLHF	TGTGCCAGCAGCTTAACCGGGACAGGGAAATCACCCCTCCACTTT
TRBJ1-1	-	TRBV9	-	14	CASSARTANTEAFF	TGTGCCAGCAGCGCTCGGACAGCCAACACTGAAGCTTTCTTT
TRBJ2-5	-	TRBV11-2	TRBD2	12	CASSNSREVQYF	TGTGCCAGCAGCAACAGCCGGGAGGTCCAGTACTTC
TRBJ1-2	few	TRBV2	-	16	CASSSSVGRTPRGNTF	TGTGCCAGCAGCTCCTCCGTTGGTAGGACCCCGCGGGGGAACACCTTC
TRBJ1-6	-	TRBV6-5	-	15	CASGELSSYNSPLHF	TGTGCCAGCGGAGAGTTAAGCTCCTATAATTCACCCCTCCACTTT
TRBJ1-2	-	TRBV19	-	16	CASTPMGNSGNYGYTF	TGTGCCAGTACCCCTATGGGGAATTCAGGGAACTATGGCTACACCTTC
TRBJ1-1	-	TRBV4-1	TRBD1	14	CASSPGQGASEAFF	TGCGCCAGCAGCCCCGGACAGGGGGCGAGTGAAGCTTTCTTT
TRBJ1-1	-	TRBV4-3	-	13	CASSQFSGTEAFF	TGCGCCAGCAGCCAATTCTCGGGCACTGAAGCTTTCTTT
TRBJ2-1	-	TRBV28	TRBD2	17	CASSLWPQEREGPEQFF	TGTGCCAGCAGTTTATGGCCCCAGGAGCGGGAGGGGCCTGAGCAGTTCTTC
TRBJ2-5	-	TRBV6-2/TRBV6-3	-	13	CASGRGGVETQYF	TGTGCCAGCGGCCGGGGCGGGGTTGAGACCCAGTACTTC
TRBJ2-3	-	TRBV19	TRBD2	15	CASSDVAGTPDTQYF	TGTGCCAGTAGCGACGTAGCGGGGACGCCAGATACGCAGTATTTT
TRBJ2-5	-	TRBV19	-	13	CASSTSQVETQYF	TGTGCCAGTAGTACCTCACAGGTAGAGACCCAGTACTTC
TRBJ2-1	once	TRBV5-4	TRBD1	16	CASSQGTGGSYNEQFF	TGTGCCAGCAGCCAAGGGACAGGGGGGTCCTACAATGAGCAGTTCTTC
TRBJ1-1	-	TRBV7-2	-	14	CASTTWGSSLEAFF	TGTGCCAGCACCACTTGGGGCAGCAGTCTTGAAGCTTTCTTT
TRBJ1-1	-	TRBV18	-	16	CASSPRLGQMNTEAFF	TGTGCCAGCTCACCACGTCTGGGGCAGATGAACACTGAAGCTTTCTTT
TRBJ1-2	-	TRBV2	-	12	CASSEYSYGYTF	TGTGCCAGCAGTGAATATTCGTATGGCTACACCTTC
TRBJ2-7	-	TRBV30	-	13	CAWTTQVSYEQYF	TGTGCCTGGACGACACAGGTTTCCTACGAGCAGTACTTC
TRBJ2-2	-	TRBV5-8	-	15	CASSFRQGGTGELFF	TGTGCCAGCAGCTTTCGCCAGGGCGGCACCGGGGAGCTGTTTTTT
TRBJ1-5	-	TRBV18	-	12	CASSSGSQPQHF	TGTGCCAGCTCAAGCGGTAGTCAGCCCCAGCATTTT
TRBJ1-1	-	TRBV19	-	13	CAADPGGNTEAFF	TGTGCCGCCGACCCGGGGGGGAACACTGAAGCTTTCTTT
TRBJ1-5	-	TRBV18	-	12	CASGSSGQPQHF	TGTGCCAGCGGATCATCGGGTCAGCCCCAGCATTTT